The rows below give T cell receptor beta chains drawn from one sample of a study of cytomegalovirus exposure and HLA in healthy donors. The protocol was immunoSEQ multiplex PCR, while the TCRdb copy is restricted to in-frame clones and leaves out a portion. The sample consists of about 150,000 clones, over 60% of them appearing once. The specimen sequenced was PBMCs. These receptors were obtained from a woman in her forties in good health and CMV-seronegative. Both conserved end residues are part of each CDR3. The D gene is left open where the match is weak. Only some rows state a clone size, as once, few, many or a class for expanded clones.

v_gene	d_gene	j_gene	abundance	CDR3nt	CDR3aa
TRBV5-1	TRBD2	TRBJ2-3	NA	TGCGCCAGCAGCTTTGGACTAGCGGGGGTGACAGATACGCAGTATTTT	CASSFGLAGVTDTQYF
TRBV5-6	NA	TRBJ1-1	NA	TGTGCCAGCAGCCGGGCGACAGGATTCTCACAGACAGCTTTCTTT	CASSRATGFSQTAFF
TRBV4-1	NA	TRBJ2-7	NA	TGCGCCAGCAGCCAAGGTCCTCCGGGGTTGGGGAGAAGGCCCTACGAGCAGTACTTC	CASSQGPPGLGRRPYEQYF
TRBV27	TRBD2	TRBJ2-3	NA	TGTGCCAGCAGTTTAGGCGGGAGGAGGAAAGATACGCAGTATTTT	CASSLGGRRKDTQYF
TRBV6-1	TRBD1	TRBJ1-4	NA	TGTGCCAGCAACCTACGGGACAGGCTGGGGGAAAAACTGTTTTTT	CASNLRDRLGEKLFF
TRBV6-1	TRBD2	TRBJ2-3	NA	TGTGCCAGCAGTGTGACTAGCGGGAGCGCAGATACGCAGTATTTT	CASSVTSGSADTQYF
TRBV19	NA	TRBJ1-1	NA	TGTGCCAGTAGTATATCAGGGGTCGTCACTGAAGCTTTCTTT	CASSISGVVTEAFF
TRBV11-3	TRBD2	TRBJ2-1	NA	TGTGCCAGCAGCTTAGGGAGTTCGAGCGGGATTGAGCAGTTCTTC	CASSLGSSSGIEQFF
TRBV5-1	TRBD1	TRBJ1-1	NA	TGCGCCAGCAGAAAGGACAGGGACACTGAAGCTTTCTTT	CASRKDRDTEAFF
TRBV20-1	NA	TRBJ1-1	NA	TGCAGGGCTTCGAGGAACACTGAAGCTTTCTTT	CRASRNTEAFF
TRBV7-2	TRBD2	TRBJ2-3	few	TGTGCCAGCAGCAACGGACTAGCGGGGGGGCTGCTAGATACGCAGTATTTT	CASSNGLAGGLLDTQYF
TRBV15	TRBD1	TRBJ2-7	NA	TGTGCCACCAGCAGAGCTGGGACAGATTTCGGGGAGCAGTACTTC	CATSRAGTDFGEQYF
TRBV7-8	TRBD2	TRBJ2-7	once	TGTGCCAGCAAAATAGCGGGTTTTGGGGAGCAGTACTTC	CASKIAGFGEQYF
TRBV28	TRBD2	TRBJ2-5	once	TGTGCCAGCAGTTTAACGGGAGGCCTCCAAGAGACCCAGTACTTC	CASSLTGGLQETQYF
TRBV7-9	NA	TRBJ2-7	NA	TGTGCCAGCAGCTTAGCTGAGGCTGGCGGGTACGAGCAGTACTTC	CASSLAEAGGYEQYF
TRBV7-9	TRBD1	TRBJ2-7	NA	TGTGCCAGCAGCCGAGGACAGGGACGAGCCTACGAGCAGTACTTC	CASSRGQGRAYEQYF
TRBV18	NA	TRBJ2-1	NA	TGTGCCAGCTCACCAGGGGGGGGGCTTTCCTACAATGAGCAGTTCTTC	CASSPGGGLSYNEQFF